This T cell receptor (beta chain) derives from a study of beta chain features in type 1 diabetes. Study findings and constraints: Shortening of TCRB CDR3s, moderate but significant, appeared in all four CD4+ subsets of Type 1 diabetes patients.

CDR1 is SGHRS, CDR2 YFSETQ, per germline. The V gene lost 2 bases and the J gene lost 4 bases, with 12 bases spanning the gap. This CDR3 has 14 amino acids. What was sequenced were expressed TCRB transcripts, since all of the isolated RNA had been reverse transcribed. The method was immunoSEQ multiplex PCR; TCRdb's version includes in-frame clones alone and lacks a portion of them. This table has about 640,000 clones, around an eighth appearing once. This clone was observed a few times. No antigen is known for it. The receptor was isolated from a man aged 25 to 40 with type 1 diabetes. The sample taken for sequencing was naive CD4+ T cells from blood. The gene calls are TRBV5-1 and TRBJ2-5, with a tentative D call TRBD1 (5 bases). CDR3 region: CASSFQQATETQYF. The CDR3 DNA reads TGCGCCAGCAGCTTTCAACAGGCGACAGAGACCCAGTACTTC. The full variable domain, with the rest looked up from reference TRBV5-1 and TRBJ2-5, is KAGVTQTPRYLIKTRGQQVTLSCSPISGHRSVSWYQQTPGQGLQFLFEYFSETQRNKGNFPGRFSGRQFSNSRSEMNVSTLELGDSALYLCASSFQQATETQYFGPGTRLLVL.